This T cell receptor (beta chain) was sequenced for a study of read filtering for tumor transcriptome and immune sequencing. At the time of active disease, bone marrow was collected from every patient. In germline, CDR1 is SGHTA, CDR2 FQGTGA. This CDR3 spans 14 amino acids. The V end was cut by 5 bases, the J end by 3 bases, with 14 bases between. Study findings and constraints: Without single-read clonotypes, shared clonotype proportions correlated more between IR-seq and RNA-seq. Sorted CD138-negative bone marrow cells were not purified T cells.

From approximately 430 ng of RNA, a library with molecular barcoded alpha/delta and beta/gamma adaptors was made. A single record per CDR3 protein comes from TCRdb applying MiXCR to the reads. Among about 50,000 distinct CDR3 sequences listed, roughly a fifth were seen once. The sample holds many counts of this clonotype. Its cognate antigen is unknown. Sequencing used a population of CD138-negative cells sorted from bone marrow. The rearrangement links TRBV7-3 to TRBJ2-7, with D perhaps TRBD1 (5 bases). This TCR was recovered from a donor aged 40 or over with multiple myeloma. The CDR3 is CASSISTGIYEQYF. As DNA, the CDR3 is TGTGCCAGCAGCATAAGTACAGGCATCTACGAGCAGTACTTC. The variable domain in full, with the rest retrieved from reference TRBV7-3 and TRBJ2-7, is GAGVSQTPSNKVTEKGKYVELRCDPISGHTALYWYRQSLGQGPEFLIYFQGTGAADDSGLPNDRFFAVRPEGSVSTLKIQRTERGDSAVYLCASSISTGIYEQYFGPGTRLTVT.